The clone carrying this T cell receptor beta chain has more than one count but fewer than ten. Possible read error: a much larger clone is one base away. These data come from a study of response to subunit inactivated influenza vaccine. TCRdb ran MiXCR on the RT-PCR reads and lists one entry per CDR3 protein. The sample consists of approximately 500,000 distinct CDR3 sequences, around 21% of them appearing once. These same data were also listed under a study on T cells expressing NK-cell markers. As that report states: Template switching by 5'RACE with UMIs generated the TCR beta cDNA. In sorted CD3+CD56+NKG2C+, CD3+CD56+NKG2C- and CD3+CD56-NKG2C+ T cells, TCR beta repertoires were obtained. In a group of 5 or 6 donors, dominant NKG2C+ clonotypes represented 1.0-7.0% of CD8+ T cells.

The sample consisted of CD4+ T cells sorted from PBMCs, taken approximately 13 days after vaccination. The clonotype comes from a man aged 45-65 years who received an inactivated influenza vaccine.

The CDR3 region has the DNA TGTGCCAGCAGCTTTGGTGAACGGGAGACCCAGTACTTC. This codes for CASSFGERETQYF. The rearrangement links TRBV7-3 to TRBJ2-5; no clear D. The length of the CDR3 is 13 residues. Trimming left V 3 bases short and J 5 bases short, with 10 bases between. The germline gives CDR1 SGHTA, CDR2 FQGTGA.